This TCR beta chain was recorded in a study of OX40 agonist ivuxolimab in advanced cancers. The V and J ends lost 3 bases and 7 bases, in that order; junction bases with no gene match: 1. Looked up from germline, CDR1 is SGHTA and CDR2 is FQGTGA. CDR3 length: 15 amino acids. Clones were sequenced by immunoSEQ multiplex PCR, and TCRdb holds only the in-frame ones, with some missing. The sample has about 72,000 clones; 81% are singletons. The rearrangement uses TRBV7-3 and TRBJ2-1; 15 bases are a match to TRBD2. This receptor was identified in an adult with an advanced solid tumor such as melanoma, head and neck, liver or kidney cancer. The sequenced sample was CD4+ or CD8+ T cells sorted from blood, obtained in a trial of the OX40 agonist ivuxolimab. The CDR3 DNA follows: TGTGCCAGCAGCTTGGGGACTAGCGGGAGGAATGAGCAGTTCTTC. Translating gives CASSLGTSGRNEQFF.